Below, 4 T cell receptor beta chains from the same sample are listed, as sequenced in a study of PD-1 blockade in mismatch repair-deficient tumors (dated by TCRdb to 2016 to 2017). The time point label of this sample denotes: 10-day in vitro stimulation with candidate neoantigen peptide 6. Their recognized antigens are unknown. Library preparation used the immunoSEQ multiplex PCR assay. The table comes from immuneACCESS by way of TCRdb, which keeps in-frame sequences with V and J called. Part of the clones is missing from these tables; in studies checked, under half for an unresolved V gene and the rest for unknown reasons. The sample data list about 15,000 clones, and around 83% of these were observed just once. The leading ten clones occupy 4% to 5.5% of the sample. Source: cells cultured in vitro, taken from a patient treated with pembrolizumab. The receptors come from an adult with mismatch repair-deficient cancer.

The chain recombines TRBV7-9 with TRBJ1-2; possible D gene TRBD1, 5 bases. Trimming removed 1 base from V and 3 bases from J, with 12 bases in between. Germline V lookup: CDR1 SEHNR, CDR2 FQNEAQ (reference sequence). This CDR3 spans 15 amino acids. The CDR3 loop reads CASSLGTPIDYGYTF. The CDR3 coding sequence is TGTGCCAGCAGCTTAGGGACACCTATAGACTATGGCTACACCTTC.

This clone was detected a few times. The rearrangement links TRBV10-3 to TRBJ2-2, with unresolved D. V lost 0 bases, J lost 8 bases, and 7 bases lay in between. Germline CDR1 and CDR2: ENHRY and SYGVKD. The CDR3 has 13 residues. This chain's CDR3 is CAISESTPGELFF. For the CDR3, the DNA is TGTGCCATCAGTGAGTCGACCCCGGGGGAGCTGTTTTTT.

V gene TRBV21-1 combines with J gene TRBJ2-7; TRBD1 reflects the table's D call only, with no check against the DNA. TRBV21-1 is a listed pseudogene. There are 15 residues in the CDR3. CDR3 loop: CASTATGHFSYEQYF. DNA for the CDR3: TGTGCCAGCACTGCGACAGGCCATTTCTCCTACGAGCAGTACTTC.

This chain links TRBV18 with TRBJ2-7; D might be TRBD1 or TRBD2, each matching 5 bases. V lost 5 bases and J lost 4, with 15 bases in between. Germline V gives CDR1 KGHSH, CDR2 LQKENI. The CDR3 has 14 amino acids. For the CDR3, the DNA is TGTGCCAGCTCATACGGGACGGAACCATACGAGCAGTACTTC. This translates into CASSYGTEPYEQYF.